The entry below gives a single T cell receptor (beta chain) sequence along with its context. In the original workflow: Nucleated cell number was recorded as an estimate derived from reference gene primer amplification. Sequenced by immunoSEQ multiplex PCR; TCRdb stores in-frame clones only, minus some. D and trimming were read from the DNA, whereas the V and J calls and clone size are those reported in that table. The table lists 110,000 to 150,000 clones, almost 85% of them singletons, with less than 3% in the top ten. This record belongs to a study of blood T cell repertoires in COVID-19. About the research overall: From the United States, Italy and Spain came samples of acute and convalescent COVID-19. T cells, B-cell-depleted T cells, or PBMCs supplied cDNA or gDNA.

CDR1 and CDR2 from the germline V gene are SEHNR and FQNEAQ (reference sequence). Trimming removed 5 bases at V and 0 bases at J, with 11 bases between. The CDR3 sequence is 14 residues long. Source material: peripheral blood. The sequence came from a man in his fifties or sixties with acute or convalescent COVID-19. This chain links TRBV7-9 with TRBJ2-7; D ambiguous. The CDR3 loop reads CASSPKRDSYEQYF. The CDR3 nucleotides are TGTGCCAGCAGCCCTAAACGCGACTCCTACGAGCAGTACTTC.